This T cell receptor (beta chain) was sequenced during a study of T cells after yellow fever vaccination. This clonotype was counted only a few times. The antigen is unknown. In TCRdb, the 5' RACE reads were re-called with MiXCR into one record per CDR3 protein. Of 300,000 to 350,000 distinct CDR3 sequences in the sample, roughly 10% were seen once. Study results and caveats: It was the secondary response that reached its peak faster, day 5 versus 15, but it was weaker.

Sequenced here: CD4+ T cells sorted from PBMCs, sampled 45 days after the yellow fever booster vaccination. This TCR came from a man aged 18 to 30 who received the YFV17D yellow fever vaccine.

The CDR3 region is CASSLSGGGASYEQFF. For the CDR3, the DNA is TGTGCCAGCAGTTTATCCGGCGGGGGGGCTAGCTATGAGCAGTTCTTC. The chain carries TRBV27 and TRBJ2-1; 9 bases agree with TRBD2. CDR1 is MNHEY and CDR2 is SMNVEV in the germline V gene (reference sequence). Germline trimming cut 0 bases from V and 8 bases from J; bases unmatched to any gene: 8. The CDR3 loop spans 16 amino acids.